Shown below are 13 T cell receptor beta chains from a single sample sequenced in a study of T cells in Graves' hyperthyroidism and ophthalmopathy. Amplification of TCR beta CDR3 regions used RNA as the template. A first-round RT-PCR of the TCR CDR3 used the HTBI primer set. MiXCR, applied by TCRdb to the multiplex PCR reads, yields one record per CDR3 protein. The sample carries 250,000 to 300,000 distinct CDR3 sequences, just over 14% recorded once. Sequencing was performed on blood. The receptors here all came from a woman aged 40-49 years with Graves' hyperthyroidism that later progressed to Graves' ophthalmopathy.

This clonotype has ten or more counts. The chain combines TRBV19 with TRBJ2-1, with 8 bases matching TRBD2. The CDR3 extends over 15 amino acids. After removal of 5 bases from V and 4 bases from J, the junction contained 7 bases not matched to a gene. Germline V gene data show CDR1 as LNHDA and CDR2 as SQIVND (reference sequence). This CDR3 reads CASSLTGGGYNEQFF. CDR3 in DNA: TGTGCCAGTAGTCTAACGGGAGGGGGTTACAATGAGCAGTTCTTC.

This clonotype has at least ten counts. The V gene is TRBV2, the J gene TRBJ2-3; 7 nucleotides agree with TRBD1. The CDR3 extends over 19 amino acids. Looked up from germline, CDR1 is SNHLY and CDR2 is FYNNEI. V lost 8 bases, J lost 2 bases, and 22 bases stayed unmatched. CDR3 nucleotide sequence: TGTGCCAGCTGGCTCTCTGCTCTGCCTTTGGGACAGTTCACAGATACGCAGTATTTT. Protein product: CASWLSALPLGQFTDTQYF.

This clonotype was seen repeatedly, ten times or more. The CDR3 DNA reads as TGTGCCAGCAGTACGTTGCGGGGTAGGTGGGAGACCCAGTACTTC. Protein sequence: CASSTLRGRWETQYF. This chain links TRBV3-1 with TRBJ2-5; D might be TRBD2 (6 bases). The germline CDR1 and CDR2 sequences are LGHDT and YNNKEL (reference sequence). Trimming cost V 6 bases and J 5 bases, with 19 bases left between them. The CDR3 sequence is 15 residues long.

For this clonotype: Mismatch with germline at one junction end may stem from a read error. This chain joins TRBV30 and TRBJ2-5; D may be TRBD1 or TRBD2 (5 bases each). This CDR3 spans 14 amino acids. The germline gives CDR1 GTSNPN, CDR2 SVGIG (reference sequence). The CDR3 DNA sequence: TGTGCCGGGAGTGTTGGCAGGGTGGGGGAGACCCAGTACTTC. The encoded protein is CAGSVGRVGETQYF.

In its sample, this clonotype was seen a few times. Germline and junction disagree at one end, which may indicate a read error. This chain links TRBV6-1 with TRBJ1-5; no definite D call. This CDR3 has 13 residues. The germline V gene has CDR1 MNHNS and CDR2 SASEGT. The CDR3 DNA sequence: TGTGGCAGCAGTGAAGCCTACAATCAGCCCCAGCATTTT. This gives the protein CGSSEAYNQPQHF.

Many counts were recorded for this clonotype. The chain links TRBV5-4 to TRBJ2-1, with 10 positions matching TRBD2. The CDR3 covers 17 residues. Germline CDR1 is SGHNT and CDR2 is YYREEE (reference sequence). V was clipped by 2 bases and J by 6 bases; unmatched bases: 11. The CDR3 loop reads CASSLLAGLVRGNEQFF. Here the CDR3 DNA reads TGTGCCAGCAGCTTACTAGCGGGATTAGTACGTGGCAATGAGCAGTTCTTC.

This clonotype has ten or more counts. The chain has TRBV6-1 and TRBJ1-1; D is undetermined. The CDR3 is 18 amino acids. Per germline, CDR1 MNHNS and CDR2 SASEGT. Trimming removed 6 bases at V and 0 bases at J, with 23 bases between. The CDR3 spells CASSPRGNGPSMNTEAFF. Here the CDR3 DNA reads TGTGCCAGCAGCCCACGGGGTAACGGGCCCTCAATGAACACTGAAGCTTTCTTT.

This clonotype came up many times. The V and J genes are TRBV20-1 and TRBJ2-7; maybe TRBD1 (6 bases). Trimming pared 5 bases from V and 1 base from J, leaving 12 bases between. Germline lookup yields CDR1 DFQATT and CDR2 SNEGSKA (reference sequence). CDR3 size: 13 residues. For the CDR3, the DNA is TGCAGTGCTCCGACAGGACCTTCCTACGAGCAGTACTTC. Translating gives CSAPTGPSYEQYF.

The genes are TRBV7-7 and TRBJ2-6; TRBD2 might be the D (6 bases). The CDR3 runs to 14 residues. Germline V gene sequence: CDR1 SSHAT, CDR2 FNYEAQ (reference sequence). CDR3 sequence reads: CATMGGSGANVLTF. The CDR3 coding sequence is TGTGCTACGATGGGGGGTTCGGGGGCCAACGTCCTGACTTTC.

This clonotype was recorded at least ten times. This chain connects TRBV28 to TRBJ2-7; D is possibly TRBD2 (7 bases). The germline V gene has CDR1 MDHEN and CDR2 SYDVKM. The CDR3 has 16 amino acids. V dropped 6 bases and J dropped 2 bases, with 20 bases sitting between them. The CDR3 loop reads CASSSMSRGGTYEQYF. DNA of the CDR3: TGTGCCAGCAGCTCCATGTCGAGGGGGGGAACCTACGAGCAGTACTTC.

This clonotype came up many times. This chain connects TRBV6-5 to TRBJ1-1; D is undetermined. Germline CDR1 reads MNHEY; CDR2 reads SVGAGI. The V and J ends lost 2 bases and 0 bases respectively, with 4 bases between them. There are 13 residues in the CDR3. DNA of the CDR3: TGTGCCAGCAGTTACCGGTTGAACACTGAAGCTTTCTTT. Translating it yields CASSYRLNTEAFF.

This clonotype was recorded at least ten times. This rearrangement joins TRBV11-2 to TRBJ1-5; tentatively, D is TRBD1 (5 bases). The CDR3 is 16 residues long. From germline, CDR1 is SGHAT and CDR2 FQNNGV. V was clipped by 5 bases and J by 5 bases, with 19 bases between them. The CDR3 DNA is TGTGCCAGCAGCAATGGGGGTGCAGGGCGGCATCAGCCCCAGCATTTT. It is translated as CASSNGGAGRHQPQHF.

This clonotype was counted at least ten times. This chain uses TRBV20-1 with TRBJ2-1; D is ambiguous. Trimming cost V 6 bases and J 14 bases, with 20 bases left between them. The CDR3 runs to 12 residues. Germline V gives CDR1 DFQATT, CDR2 SNEGSKA (reference sequence). DNA of the CDR3: TGCAGTGCCACCTCCCCAGGTACCGCGGAGTTCTTC. Its translation is CSATSPGTAEFF.